This TCR beta chain was observed in a study of blood T cell repertoires in COVID-19. Generated by immunoSEQ multiplex PCR, the TCRdb table keeps only in-frame clones and is missing some. The data show around 450,000 clones, roughly nine tenths seen once. The CDR3 consists of 13 residues. Trimming took 8 bases from V and 9 from J, leaving 17 bases between them. Germline CDR1 and CDR2: MNHEY and SVGAGI. Recovered status in Cohort 3 required two negative PCRs, clearance, or symptom resolution. The receptor was isolated from a young woman who had recovered from COVID-19. The chain uses TRBV6-5 and TRBJ1-5; D is unresolved. The sequenced sample consisted of PBMCs or T cells enriched from blood (not recorded which). CDR3 nucleotide sequence: TGTGCCAGCTCCAGGCGGGGTATGGGGCCCCAGCATTTT. Translated: CASSRRGMGPQHF.